The 27 T cell receptor beta chains in this list originate from one sample, sequenced in a study of OX40 agonist ivuxolimab in advanced cancers. Repertoires were generated with immunoSEQ multiplex PCR, while TCRdb's copy carries only in-frame clones and drops some. Of just over 90,000 clones listed, roughly 94% are singletons. The specimen comprised CD4+ or CD8+ T cells sorted from blood, sampled in a trial of the OX40 agonist ivuxolimab. The receptors here all came from an adult with an advanced solid tumor such as melanoma, head and neck, liver or kidney cancer.

This clone was seen only once. Here the CDR3 reads CASSFSGSSTDTQYF. DNA of the CDR3: TGTGCCAGCAGCTTTAGCGGGAGCAGCACAGATACGCAGTATTTT. The rearrangement links TRBV7-9 to TRBJ2-3; the match to TRBD2 covers 9 bases. The CDR3 length is 15 residues. V gave up 3 bases and J gave up 0 bases; unmatched junction bases: 1. Germline CDR1 SEHNR, CDR2 FQNEAQ (reference sequence).

The chain links TRBV4-1 to TRBJ2-7, with D maybe TRBD2 (5 bases). Trimming pared 0 bases from V and 5 bases from J, leaving 8 bases between. Germline values: CDR1 MGHRA, CDR2 YSYEKL. This CDR3 has 13 residues. The CDR3 is CASSQERGNEQYF. The CDR3 region has the DNA TGCGCCAGCAGCCAAGAACGAGGGAACGAGCAGTACTTC.

V gene TRBV13 combines with J gene TRBJ1-1; D gene unclear. Germline V gene sequence: CDR1 PRHDT, CDR2 FYEKMQ (reference sequence). The CDR3 sequence is 13 residues long. V was clipped by 5 bases and J by 3 bases, with 10 bases between them. CDR3 region: CASSPDDHTEAFF. CDR3 DNA: TGTGCCAGCAGCCCGGACGATCACACTGAAGCTTTCTTT.

The chain recombines TRBV9 with TRBJ2-1, with a weak D call TRBD2 (5 bases). Germline CDR1 reads SGDLS; CDR2 reads YYNGEE. This CDR3 has 14 residues. V was trimmed by 2 bases and J by 1 base, leaving 7 bases between them. In DNA, the CDR3 is TGTGCCAGCAGCGTGGAGGTTTCCTACAATGAGCAGTTCTTC. Its protein product is CASSVEVSYNEQFF.

The chain has TRBV27 and TRBJ2-1; 7 nucleotides agree with TRBD1. V lost 2 bases and J lost 7; bases outside the gene matches: 5. Germline V gene data show CDR1 as MNHEY and CDR2 as SMNVEV (reference sequence). This CDR3 contains 14 residues. CDR3 residues: CASSLRGQLNEQFF. The CDR3 DNA reads as TGTGCCAGCAGTTTACGGGGACAGTTAAATGAGCAGTTCTTC.

This clone was seen just once. The chain combines TRBV4-3 with TRBJ2-2; TRBD2 agrees at 13 bases. This CDR3 is 16 amino acids long. J lost 4 bases, V lost 4 bases, and 3 bases had no gene match. Germline V lookup: CDR1 LGHNA, CDR2 YSLEER. In DNA form, the CDR3 reads TGCGCCAGCAGCCGAGGACTAGCGGGGGCCACCGGGGAGCTGTTTTTT. As protein: CASSRGLAGATGELFF.

The chain combines TRBV27 with TRBJ2-7; TRBD1 is a possible D gene (6 bases). Germline V gene sequence: CDR1 MNHEY, CDR2 SMNVEV (reference sequence). The germline V and J ends were trimmed by 6 bases and 4 bases, with 13 bases remaining between them. This CDR3 region has 13 residues. Here the CDR3 reads CASRGDNVYEQYF. Written as DNA, the CDR3 is TGTGCCAGCAGAGGGGACAACGTGTACGAGCAGTACTTC.

V usage is TRBV6-5 and J usage is TRBJ1-1; 7 positions match TRBD1. Trimming took 6 bases from V and 5 from J; bases not matched to a gene: 9. The CDR3 has 14 amino acids. Per germline, CDR1 MNHEY and CDR2 SVGAGI. As DNA, the CDR3 is TGTGCCAGCAGCCTACAGGGGAGGTTAACTGAAGCTTTCTTT. This encodes CASSLQGRLTEAFF.

This rearrangement joins TRBV9 to TRBJ2-1; D gene unclear. Trimming stripped 0 bases from V and 5 bases from J, with 18 bases between. The germline CDR1 and CDR2 sequences are SGDLS and YYNGEE. This CDR3 spans 17 amino acids. CDR3 in DNA: TGTGCCAGCAGCGTAGAAGCTTTTATAGTCATCCACAATGAGCAGTTCTTC. This sequence encodes CASSVEAFIVIHNEQFF.

This clone was seen only once. The chain couples TRBV5-4 to TRBJ1-1; 8 nucleotides match TRBD1. Germline V CDR1 and CDR2: SGHNT, YYREEE (reference sequence). The CDR3 consists of 14 residues. Trimming at V came to 3 bases and at J to 5 bases, leaving 6 bases not matched to a gene. CDR3 DNA sequence: TGTGCCAGCAGCTATGACAGGGGAAAAACTGAAGCTTTCTTT. Amino acids: CASSYDRGKTEAFF.

The chain employs TRBV6-4 and TRBJ1-2; no definite D call. The CDR3 is made up of 15 amino acids. Germline CDR1 MRHNA, CDR2 SNTAGT. Trimming pared 4 bases from V and 4 bases from J, leaving 16 bases between. The CDR3 loop reads CASSARPGQGYGYTF. The CDR3 region has the DNA TGTGCCAGCAGTGCCCGGCCGGGTCAAGGCTATGGCTACACCTTC.

The chain uses TRBV27 and TRBJ2-7; 7 bases are a match to TRBD1. The J segment lost 4 bases and the V segment lost 6 bases, leaving 21 bases of the junction unmatched. Germline CDR1 and CDR2: MNHEY and SMNVEV (reference sequence). This CDR3 region has 18 residues. As DNA, the CDR3 is TGTGCCAGCAGGCCCCGGGACAGCCGCGCCCGAGTCGATTACGAGCAGTACTTC. Amino acids: CASRPRDSRARVDYEQYF.

The chain uses TRBV19 and TRBJ2-7; no reliable D call. The ends were cut back, 0 bases at V and 2 bases at J, with 29 bases in the middle. The germline CDR1 and CDR2 sequences are LNHDA and SQIVND (reference sequence). The CDR3 runs to 21 residues. CDR3 coding DNA: TGTGCCAGTAGTATAGACTCCGGGTCGACCCCTCGAAACAGTCACCCCTACGAGCAGTACTTC. Amino acids: CASSIDSGSTPRNSHPYEQYF.

The genes are TRBV5-1 and TRBJ1-2; TRBD1 is a possible D gene (5 bases). CDR3 length: 16 residues. The germline V gene has CDR1 SGHRS and CDR2 YFSETQ. Trimming removed 5 bases at V and 4 bases at J, with 21 bases between. Written as DNA, the CDR3 is TGCGCCAGCAGAGGAAGGGAGGACACTTCGCTCTATGGCTACACCTTC. Amino acid sequence: CASRGREDTSLYGYTF.

The gene calls are TRBV27 and TRBJ1-3, with no clear D. Trimming took 5 bases from V and 0 from J, leaving 8 bases between them. The CDR3 runs to 14 residues. Germline CDR1 and CDR2: MNHEY and SMNVEV (reference sequence). This CDR3 is CASSMGISGNTIYF. The CDR3 DNA sequence: TGTGCCAGCAGTATGGGAATCTCTGGAAACACCATATATTTT.

The rearrangement joins TRBV27 to TRBJ2-3; D uncertain. The CDR3 sequence is 17 residues long. The V gene lost 6 bases and the J gene lost 0 bases, with 19 bases spanning the gap. From germline, CDR1 is MNHEY and CDR2 SMNVEV (reference sequence). CDR3 in amino acids: CASSPRLVRSSTDTQYF. The CDR3 DNA follows: TGTGCCAGCAGCCCTCGTTTGGTGAGGAGCAGCACAGATACGCAGTATTTT.

As to this clone: Different DNA sequences within this sample yield the same CDR3. The chain carries TRBV14 and TRBJ2-2; unclear D gene. This CDR3 spans 15 amino acids. CDR1 and CDR2 from the germline V gene are SGHDN and FVKESK. V was cut by 6 bases and J by 2 bases, with 13 bases left in between. The CDR3 sequence is CASSRRPSNTGELFF. The CDR3 DNA reads TGTGCCAGCAGTCGCCGCCCCAGTAACACCGGGGAGCTGTTTTTT.

The gene calls are TRBV2 and TRBJ1-5, with unresolved D. V was trimmed by 8 bases and J by 1 base, leaving 12 bases between them. This CDR3 has 14 amino acids. Per germline, CDR1 SNHLY and CDR2 FYNNEI. In nucleotides, the CDR3 is TGTGCCAGCGCTAGGACTGGAAGCAATCAGCCCCAGCATTTT. Its translation: CASARTGSNQPQHF.

The J gene is TRBJ1-2, the V gene TRBV4-3; the D gene is possibly TRBD1 (5 bases). This CDR3 is built from 15 residues. Germline CDR1 is LGHNA and CDR2 is YSLEER. Trimming removed 0 bases from V and 7 bases from J, with 15 bases in between. The CDR3 coding sequence is TGCGCCAGCAGCCAAGATTCCCAGGGTTCGAGTGGCTACACCTTC. The encoded protein is CASSQDSQGSSGYTF.

The V call is TRBV19, the J call TRBJ2-3; maybe TRBD2 (5 bases). The germline V gene encodes CDR1 LNHDA and CDR2 SQIVND (reference sequence). Between the trimmed V and J ends, which lost 5 bases and 4 bases, there was a span of 16 bases. The CDR3 loop spans 15 amino acids. The DNA of the CDR3 is TGTGCCAGTAGTGCACTAGTTACGGGATCAGATACGCAGTATTTT. This encodes CASSALVTGSDTQYF.

This chain uses TRBV5-6 with TRBJ1-1, with D hard to call. Trimming removed 0 bases from V and 4 bases from J, with 4 bases in between. Germline CDR1 and CDR2: SGHDT and YYEEEE. CDR3 size: 12 residues. CDR3: CASSLGVTEAFF. DNA of the CDR3: TGTGCCAGCAGCTTGGGAGTCACTGAAGCTTTCTTT.

The V and J genes are TRBV6-6 and TRBJ2-3; 7 nucleotides match TRBD2. Trimming at V came to 5 bases and at J to 0 bases, leaving 5 bases not matched to a gene. The length of the CDR3 is 15 residues. Per the germline V gene, CDR1 is MNHNY and CDR2 is SVGAGI (reference sequence). The CDR3, as DNA: TGTGCCAGCAGTCACGGACTAGAAAGCACAGATACGCAGTATTTT. Protein product: CASSHGLESTDTQYF.

This chain connects TRBV4-2 to TRBJ2-3; D gene unclear. CDR3 length: 12 residues. V lost 4 bases and J 5 bases, leaving 7 bases between the germline ends. CDR1 and CDR2 (germline): LGHNA, YNFKEQ. CDR3 nucleotides: TGTGCCAGCAGCCTCTTGGGAGATACGCAGTATTTT. Translation: CASSLLGDTQYF.

The chain joins TRBV11-2 to TRBJ2-2; 7 nucleotides match TRBD1. This CDR3 is built from 17 residues. Germline CDR1 and CDR2: SGHAT and FQNNGV. V trimming: 5 bases; J trimming: 2 bases; junction bases outside the gene matches: 11. Here the CDR3 DNA reads TGTGCCAGCAGCACAGGACAGGTCTTGGATAACACCGGGGAGCTGTTTTTT. This codes for CASSTGQVLDNTGELFF.

In DNA form, the CDR3 reads TGTGCCAGTTCGCAGCCGAGGGGGACCCAGTACTTC. Residues: CASSQPRGTQYF. This rearrangement joins TRBV19 to TRBJ2-5, with D possibly called TRBD1 or TRBD2 (5 bases each). Germline loops: CDR1 LNHDA, CDR2 SQIVND (reference sequence). The germline V and J ends were trimmed by 8 bases and 7 bases, with 14 bases remaining between them. The CDR3 covers 12 residues.

Details on this clone: Other DNA sequences in the same sample also yield this CDR3. V usage is TRBV27 and J usage is TRBJ1-2; D not resolved. Deletions cut 0 bases from V and 2 bases from J, with 4 bases between. CDR1 is MNHEY, CDR2 SMNVEV, per germline (reference sequence). This CDR3 has 13 residues. The CDR3 nucleotides read TGTGCCAGCAGTTTATCAAGAAACTATGGCTACACCTTC. Amino acid sequence: CASSLSRNYGYTF.

V usage is TRBV5-4 and J usage is TRBJ2-5; D not certain. The CDR3 consists of 12 residues. Germline CDR1 reads SGHNT; CDR2 reads YYREEE (reference sequence). Trimming cost V 0 bases and J 2 bases, with 2 bases left between them. The chain's CDR3 is CASSLGQETQYF. The CDR3 nucleotides read TGTGCCAGCAGCTTGGGGCAAGAGACCCAGTACTTC.